Given below is one T cell receptor (beta chain) in context. As yet, its antigen is unknown. TRB rearrangements were amplified by multiplex PCR with BIOMED2 TRB-A/B primers. One entry per CDR3 protein results from TCRdb running MiXCR on the multiplex PCR reads. The table lists 3,500 to 4,500 distinct CDR3 sequences, 20% to 25% of them singletons. TRB was amplified from approximately 250-480 ng of blood genomic DNA. The CDR3 has 14 amino acids. Germline V gene lookup returns CDR1 SGHRS and CDR2 YFSETQ. V shed 3 bases and J 4 bases; nucleotides not matched to a gene: 2. The data originate from a study of T and B cells in COVID-19 patients. The study, taken as a whole, reports: Patients with COVID-19 reportedly showed strongly skewed T cell receptor beta variable and joining gene usage. Active COVID-19 showed highly clonal TRB repertoires; recovery showed diversity and richness above healthy donors.

The TCR comes from a human donor with active COVID-19. The chain links TRBV5-1 to TRBJ1-5; 9 bases fit TRBD1. The sequenced sample was blood. The chain's CDR3 is CASSSGTGNQPQHF. DNA of the CDR3: TGCGCCAGCAGCTCTGGGACAGGGAATCAGCCCCAGCATTTT.